Described below is a single T cell receptor beta chain sequence and its context. The CDR3 totals 13 residues. Germline CDR1 reads SGHRS; CDR2 reads YFSETQ. The germline V and J ends were trimmed by 5 bases and 5 bases, with 11 bases remaining between them. The sample originates from a study of long-term antiretroviral therapy in people with HIV. immunoSEQ v3.0 was run at survey level. Sequenced by immunoSEQ multiplex PCR; TCRdb stores in-frame clones only, minus some. The repertoire holds about 24,000 clones, with about four fifths as singletons. The genes are TRBV5-1 and TRBJ2-1; D may be TRBD2 (5 bases). The receptor's source is a man aged 30-40 years with HIV. The sample consisted of unsorted PBMCs, taken 4.4 years after starting antiretroviral therapy. CDR3 loop: CASSFGLDNEQFF. As DNA, the CDR3 is TGCGCCAGCAGTTTTGGACTCGACAATGAGCAGTTCTTC. Combining the CDR3 with reference TRBV5-1 and TRBJ2-1 gives the whole variable domain KAGVTQTPRYLIKTRGQQVTLSCSPISGHRSVSWYQQTPGQGLQFLFEYFSETQRNKGNFPGRFSGRQFSNSRSEMNVSTLELGDSALYLCASSFGLDNEQFFGPGTRLTVL.